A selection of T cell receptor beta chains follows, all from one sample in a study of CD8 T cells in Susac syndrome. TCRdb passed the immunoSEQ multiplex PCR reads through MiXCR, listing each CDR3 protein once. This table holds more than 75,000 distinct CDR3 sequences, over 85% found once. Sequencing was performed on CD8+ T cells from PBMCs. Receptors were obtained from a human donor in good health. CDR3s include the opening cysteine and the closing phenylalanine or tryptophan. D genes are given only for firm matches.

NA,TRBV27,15,CASSPSGARGNIQYF
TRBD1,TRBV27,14,CASSWDRGNSPLHF
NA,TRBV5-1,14,CASSTYRNTGELFF
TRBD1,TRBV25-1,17,CASSWDRPTSGANVLTF
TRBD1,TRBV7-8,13,CASSGQATWGYTF
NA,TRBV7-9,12,CASSLGWFEAFF
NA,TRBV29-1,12,CSVQGSATEAFF
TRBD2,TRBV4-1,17,CASSHNGLAGDRQKQFF
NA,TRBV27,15,CASSLGASDAGELFF
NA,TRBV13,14,CASSLAGQQETQYF
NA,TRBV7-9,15,CASSSSWQEQETQYF
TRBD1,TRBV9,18,CASSASTSPGQGNTEAFF
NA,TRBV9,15,CASSPDSAYQETQYF
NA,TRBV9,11,CASSATRELFF
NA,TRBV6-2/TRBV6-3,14,CASSYGQGSQPQHF
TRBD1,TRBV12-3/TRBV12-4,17,CASSSTGTTVGTDTQYF
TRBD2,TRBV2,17,CASRTSGLAGIDGEQYF
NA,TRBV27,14,CASSFGRGPNEQFF
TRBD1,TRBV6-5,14,CASSPRQGSDGYTF
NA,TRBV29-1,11,CSVMRDYGYTF
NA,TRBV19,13,CASSARDTDTQYF
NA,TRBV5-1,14,CASEGAIGTGELFF
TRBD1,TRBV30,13,CAWTLTGDGEQYF
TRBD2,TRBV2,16,CASSRTSGGSSYEQYF
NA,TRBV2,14,CASSVGLGADTQYF
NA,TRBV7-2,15,CASSPMGAGLTEAFF
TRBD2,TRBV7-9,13,CASSSPGGYEQYF
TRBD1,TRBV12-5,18,CASGLGTGQGKVNQPQHF
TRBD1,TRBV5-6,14,CASRTGTGTYEQYF
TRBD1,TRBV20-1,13,CSVGQGGGQPQHF
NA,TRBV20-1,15,CSARSGDENTGELFF
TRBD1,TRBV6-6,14,CASTGQGSYNEQFF
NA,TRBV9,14,CASSQGFGNQPQHF
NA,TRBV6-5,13,CASSETYYNEQFF
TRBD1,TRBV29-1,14,CSVGTAGGGTEAFF
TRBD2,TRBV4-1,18,CASSPRTSGGSSYNEQFF
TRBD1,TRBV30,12,CAWSRQGAGYTF
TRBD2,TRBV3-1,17,CASSGFTSGGATDTQYF
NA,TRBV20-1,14,CSARDYSSSYEQYF
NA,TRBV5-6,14,CASSLGGLAGELFF
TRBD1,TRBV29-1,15,CSVDTGQGITDTQYF
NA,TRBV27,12,CASREAGNEAFF
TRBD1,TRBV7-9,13,CASSTGQPDEQYF
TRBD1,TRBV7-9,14,CASSLGTGGNEQFF
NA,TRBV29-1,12,CSVDVPGWEQYF
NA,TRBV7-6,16,CASSFPPAATAYEQYF
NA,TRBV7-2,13,CASSWNAGTEAFF
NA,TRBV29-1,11,CSVDRGRDAFF
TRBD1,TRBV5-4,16,CASSGDRNLLNTEAFF
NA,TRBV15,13,CATSTGHSYEQYF
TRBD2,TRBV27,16,CASSFLASGFGGELFF
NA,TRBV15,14,CATSSEAASYEQYF
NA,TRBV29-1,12,CSVGGGSYEQYF